The 22 T cell receptor beta chains listed next were all sequenced from one sample in a study of OX40 agonist ivuxolimab in advanced cancers. Using immunoSEQ multiplex PCR, the repertoire was profiled, and TCRdb retains in-frame clones only, with some absent. The data show roughly 74,000 clones, about 89% seen once. Sequenced material: CD4+ or CD8+ T cells sorted from blood, taken in a trial of the OX40 agonist ivuxolimab. The origin of the receptors is an adult with an advanced solid tumor such as melanoma, head and neck, liver or kidney cancer.

This rearrangement joins TRBV15 to TRBJ1-3; no reliable D call. V was pared by 0 bases and J by 2 bases, with 8 bases between. CDR3 length: 15 residues. Germline V gene sequence: CDR1 LNHNV, CDR2 YYDKDF (reference sequence). The CDR3: CATSRDTGAGNTIYF. The CDR3 DNA reads TGTGCCACCAGCAGAGACACGGGTGCTGGAAACACCATATATTTT.

This clone occurred a few times. The genes are TRBV5-4 and TRBJ2-7, with D perhaps TRBD1 (6 bases). Trimming left V 4 bases short and J 2 bases short, with 13 bases between. The CDR3 spans 14 residues. CDR1 is SGHNT, CDR2 YYREEE, per germline (reference sequence). The CDR3 sequence is CASSPRTAPYEQYF. The CDR3 DNA reads as TGTGCCAGCAGCCCGCGGACAGCTCCCTACGAGCAGTACTTC.

This clone was counted a single time. In DNA, the CDR3 is TGTGCCAGTGGGGACATGGGTTCACCCCTCCACTTT. Translated, it gives CASGDMGSPLHF. The gene calls are TRBV19 and TRBJ1-6, with D possibly matching TRBD1 (6 bases). Germline-derived CDR1 and CDR2 are LNHDA and SQIVND (reference sequence). The V end was cut by 8 bases, the J end by 9 bases, with 11 bases between. CDR3 size: 12 residues.

The CDR3 nucleotides read TGTGCCAGCAGAGGGGATGCCGACACTGAAGCTTTCTTT. This translates into CASRGDADTEAFF. V gene TRBV7-2 combines with J gene TRBJ1-1; TRBD1 is a possible D gene (5 bases). Trimming left V 6 bases short and J 3 bases short, with 11 bases between. The germline gives CDR1 SGHTA, CDR2 FQGNSA. The CDR3 totals 13 residues.

This chain uses TRBV6-1 with TRBJ1-3; D gene uncertain. This CDR3 is built from 15 residues. Germline V gives CDR1 MNHNS, CDR2 SASEGT. V was trimmed by 4 bases and J by 3 bases, leaving 13 bases between them. For the CDR3, the DNA is TGTGCCAGCAGTGCAGAGACACCGGGTGGAAACACCATATATTTT. Its protein product is CASSAETPGGNTIYF.

V is TRBV4-1 and J is TRBJ1-3; D is ambiguous. Trimming stripped 1 base from V and 4 bases from J, with 17 bases between. Germline CDR1 MGHRA, CDR2 YSYEKL. This CDR3 is built from 17 residues. The chain's CDR3 is CASSQVPVRGGGNTIYF. As DNA, the CDR3 is TGCGCCAGCAGCCAAGTCCCCGTCCGGGGAGGAGGAAACACCATATATTTT.

The chain couples TRBV28 to TRBJ2-1; D is perhaps TRBD2 (5 bases). The CDR3 spans 14 residues. Trimming stripped 7 bases from V and 4 bases from J, with 14 bases between. Germline-derived CDR1 and CDR2 are MDHEN and SYDVKM. The CDR3 region has the DNA TGTGCCAGCACCCCCCCCGGACTTTACAATGAGCAGTTCTTC. Protein: CASTPPGLYNEQFF.

CDR3 coding DNA: TGTGCCAGCAGCCATTCTCCGACAGGTTTGAGCTCCTACGAGCAGTACTTC. This translates into CASSHSPTGLSSYEQYF. The genes are TRBV14 and TRBJ2-7; TRBD1 might be the D (6 bases). Germline assignment: CDR1 SGHDN and CDR2 FVKESK. There are 17 residues in the CDR3. Trimming removed 3 bases at V and 0 bases at J, with 18 bases between. Full variable domain (rest looked up from reference TRBV14 and TRBJ2-7): EAGVTQFPSHSVIEKGQTVTLRCDPISGHDNLYWYRRVMGKEIKFLLHFVKESKQDESGMPNNRFLAERTGGTYSTLKVQPAELEDSGVYFCASSHSPTGLSSYEQYFGPGTRLTVT.

The chain couples TRBV21-1 to TRBJ2-1; the table's D call of TRBD2 was not tested on the DNA. TRBV21-1 is labeled a pseudogene. CDR3 length equals 16 residues. CDR3 DNA sequence: TGTGCCAGCCGAACTATAGCGGGGGAGGAAAGAGATGAGCAGTTCTTC. Amino acid sequence: CASRTIAGEERDEQFF.

J is TRBJ2-1 and V is TRBV11-2; unclear D gene. This CDR3 region has 14 residues. CDR1 and CDR2 from the germline V gene are SGHAT and FQNNGV. The germline V and J ends were trimmed by 3 bases and 5 bases, with 11 bases remaining between them. The DNA of the CDR3 is TGTGCCAGCAGCTTGCGAGCTGGGAACAATGAGCAGTTCTTC. Amino acid sequence: CASSLRAGNNEQFF.

The chain joins TRBV15 to TRBJ2-3; D is ambiguous. CDR3 length: 13 amino acids. In germline, CDR1 is LNHNV, CDR2 YYDKDF (reference sequence). V was cut by 0 bases and J by 4 bases, with 5 bases left in between. This chain's CDR3 is CATSRDQADTQYF. The CDR3 DNA is TGTGCCACCAGCAGAGATCAAGCAGATACGCAGTATTTT.

The chain employs TRBV9 and TRBJ2-1, with D perhaps TRBD2 (5 bases). There are 13 residues in the CDR3. CDR1 SGDLS and CDR2 YYNGEE come from the germline V gene. V lost 4 bases and J 9 bases, leaving 14 bases between the germline ends. The CDR3 here is CASSTFLRGEQFF. The DNA of the CDR3 is TGTGCCAGCAGCACTTTCCTCCGGGGTGAGCAGTTCTTC.

V gene TRBV5-4 combines with J gene TRBJ1-1; no reliable D call. The CDR3 extends over 13 amino acids. V was cut by 2 bases and J by 3 bases, with 8 bases left in between. The germline V gene has CDR1 SGHNT and CDR2 YYREEE (reference sequence). The CDR3 DNA is TGTGCCAGCAGCTTTCGCATCTACACTGAAGCTTTCTTT. It translates to CASSFRIYTEAFF.

The chain combines TRBV29-1 with TRBJ2-7, with TRBD2 matching 9 bases. The ends lost 7 bases at V and 6 bases at J; junction bases unmatched: 13. Germline values: CDR1 SQVTM, CDR2 ANQGSEA. The CDR3 contains 14 residues. CDR3 amino acids: CSAQHAGGVGEQYF. The CDR3 DNA reads TGCAGCGCCCAGCACGCGGGAGGGGTTGGCGAGCAGTACTTC.

The J gene is TRBJ1-1, the V gene TRBV4-1, with D possibly TRBD1 on 6 matching bases. The ends were cut back, 1 base at V and 0 bases at J, with 15 bases in the middle. Germline CDR1 is MGHRA and CDR2 is YSYEKL. The CDR3 is 17 residues long. CDR3 in DNA: TGCGCCAGCAGCCAAGTGGTCGGGGGCGGCATGAACACTGAAGCTTTCTTT. Translated, it gives CASSQVVGGGMNTEAFF.

The rearrangement links TRBV6-6 to TRBJ2-7; 9 bases fit TRBD1. Trimming removed 2 bases from V and 4 bases from J; junction bases left unmatched: 0. Germline V gene sequence: CDR1 MNHNY, CDR2 SVGAGI (reference sequence). This CDR3 has 13 amino acids. The CDR3 is CASSYGTGYEQYF. Here the CDR3 DNA reads TGTGCCAGCAGTTACGGGACAGGGTACGAGCAGTACTTC.

This chain uses TRBV7-9 with TRBJ1-5; no clear D gene. The CDR3 runs to 13 residues. V lost 1 base and J lost 3, with 4 bases in between. Germline loops: CDR1 SEHNR, CDR2 FQNEAQ (reference sequence). CDR3 protein: CASSLGANQPQHF. CDR3 coding DNA: TGTGCCAGCAGCTTAGGAGCCAATCAGCCCCAGCATTTT. The variable domain in full, with the rest retrieved from reference TRBV7-9 and TRBJ1-5, is DTGVSQNPRHKITKRGQNVTFRCDPISEHNRLYWYRQTLGQGPEFLTYFQNEAQLEKSRLLSDRFSAERPKGSFSTLEIQRTEQGDSAMYLCASSLGANQPQHFGDGTRLSIL.

The CDR3 sequence: CASSPQGAYEQYF. The CDR3 DNA sequence: TGTGCCAGCTCACCCCAGGGGGCCTACGAGCAGTACTTC. The V call is TRBV18, the J call TRBJ2-7; 7 bases align to TRBD1. The CDR3 totals 13 residues. The trim removed 3 bases at V and 2 bases at J, leaving 1 base unmatched. CDR1 is KGHSH, CDR2 LQKENI, per germline.

The J gene is TRBJ1-1, the V gene TRBV27, with 8 bases identical to TRBD1. This CDR3 contains 14 residues. Germline V gene sequence: CDR1 MNHEY, CDR2 SMNVEV (reference sequence). V shed 7 bases and J 6 bases; nucleotides not matched to a gene: 10. CDR3 loop: CASKLGQGGSEAFF. Written as DNA, the CDR3 is TGTGCCAGCAAGCTTGGACAGGGAGGATCTGAAGCTTTCTTT.

The rearrangement joins TRBV5-8 to TRBJ2-1, with 8 bases fitting TRBD2. The CDR3 has 14 residues. The J segment lost 2 bases and the V segment lost 6 bases, leaving 4 bases of the junction unmatched. Per the germline V gene, CDR1 is SGHTS and CDR2 is YDEGEE. In nucleotides, the CDR3 is TGTGCCAGCATCGTGACTAGCGCCTACAATGAGCAGTTCTTC. It codes for CASIVTSAYNEQFF.

This chain uses TRBV11-2 with TRBJ2-7, with D uncertain. The V and J ends lost 5 bases and 2 bases respectively, with 13 bases between them. This CDR3 has 14 residues. Germline CDR1 and CDR2: SGHAT and FQNNGV. In DNA, the CDR3 is TGTGCCAGCAGCCTTTCGACGGTGACCTACGAGCAGTACTTC. Its protein product is CASSLSTVTYEQYF. The complete variable domain, with remaining parts taken from reference TRBV11-2 and TRBJ2-7, reads EAGVAQSPRYKIIEKRQSVAFWCNPISGHATLYWYQQILGQGPKLLIQFQNNGVVDDSQLPKDRFSAERLKGVDSTLKIQPAKLEDSAVYLCASSLSTVTYEQYFGPGTRLTVT.

The V and J genes are TRBV7-2 and TRBJ1-1, with unresolved D. Per germline, CDR1 SGHTA and CDR2 FQGNSA. The germline V and J ends were trimmed by 1 base and 1 base, with 4 bases remaining between them. The CDR3 consists of 13 residues. CDR3 sequence: CASSLVKNTEAFF. Here the CDR3 DNA reads TGTGCCAGCAGCTTAGTGAAGAACACTGAAGCTTTCTTT.